A single sample is the source of the 9 T cell receptor beta chains below, sequenced in a study of blood T cell repertoires in COVID-19. Using immunoSEQ multiplex PCR, the repertoire was profiled, and TCRdb retains in-frame clones only, with some absent. The table has fewer than 120,000 clones, approximately 82% seen once; the top ten hold 3% to 4.5%. Input material: peripheral blood. These TCRs come from an elderly woman with acute or convalescent COVID-19.

The chain employs TRBV9 and TRBJ2-1; 7 positions agree with TRBD2. CDR1 is SGDLS and CDR2 is YYNGEE in the germline V gene. The CDR3 sequence is 11 residues long. The V and J ends lost 2 bases and 13 bases, in that order; junction bases with no gene match: 3. The CDR3 DNA follows: TGTGCCAGCAGCGTTGGGGGGGACCAGTTCTTC. Amino acid sequence: CASSVGGDQFF. Full variable domain (remainder filled in from reference TRBV9 and TRBJ2-1): DSGVTQTPKHLITATGQRVTLRCSPRSGDLSVYWYQQSLDQGLQFLIQYYNGEERAKGNILERFSAQQFPDLHSELNLSSLELGDSALYFCASSVGGDQFFGPGTRLTVL.

This chain connects TRBV27 to TRBJ2-5, with D maybe TRBD1 (5 bases). V lost 4 bases and J lost 10, with 16 bases in between. This CDR3 is built from 13 residues. Germline CDR1 is MNHEY and CDR2 is SMNVEV (reference sequence). The CDR3 DNA reads as TGTGCCAGCAGTTCTAATCAGGGTTTGAACCAGTACTTC. It encodes CASSSNQGLNQYF.

Concerning this clone: The junction and the germline gene differ at one end; a read error may be behind it. The genes are TRBV18 and TRBJ2-7, with a tentative D call TRBD1 (7 bases). The germline gives CDR1 KGHSH, CDR2 LQKENI. This CDR3 comprises 15 residues. The CDR3 DNA reads as TGTGCCAGCTCACCGCCCCAGGGGGAGGATCGGATGTTGTGCTTC. Residues: CASSPPQGEDRMLCF.

This sequence joins TRBV4-2 and TRBJ2-1; D gene uncertain. CDR3 length: 15 residues. CDR1 is LGHNA and CDR2 is YNFKEQ in the germline V gene. V lost 0 bases and J 6 bases, leaving 12 bases between the germline ends. CDR3 bases: TGTGCCAGCAGCCAAGATCCCCCTCAGGCCAATGAGCAGTTCTTC. Translating it yields CASSQDPPQANEQFF.

With respect to this clone: A junction end diverges from the germline sequence, so it may reflect a read error. The chain uses TRBV5-8 and TRBJ1-1; no definite D call. Germline V gives CDR1 SGHTS, CDR2 YDEGEE. The CDR3 spans 8 residues. The CDR3 protein is CASSAPRF. CDR3 nucleotides: TGTGCCAGCAGCGCCCCGAGGTTT. Full variable domain (outside the CDR3, taken from reference TRBV5-8 and TRBJ1-1): EAGVTQSPTHLIKTRGQQATLRCSPISGHTSVYWYQQALGLGLQFLLWYDEGEERNRGNFPPRFSGRQFPNYSSELNVNALELEDSALYLCASSAPRFGQGTRLTVV.

This clone appeared a few times. The V gene is TRBV4-1, the J gene TRBJ2-5, with D tentatively TRBD2 (6 bases). V was shortened by 1 base and J by 5 bases, with 14 bases between the two germline ends. Germline V gene data show CDR1 as MGHRA and CDR2 as YSYEKL. CDR3 size: 15 residues. CDR3 sequence reads: CASSQVADARETQYF. CDR3 bases: TGCGCCAGCAGCCAAGTAGCGGATGCTAGGGAGACCCAGTACTTC.

The gene calls are TRBV5-5 and TRBJ2-4; a possible D gene is TRBD1 (6 bases). The CDR3 consists of 18 residues. V was pared by 0 bases and J by 0 bases, with 16 bases between. Germline V gives CDR1 SGHKS, CDR2 YYEKEE (reference sequence). CDR3 nucleotide sequence: TGTGCCAGCAGCTTGGACAGGGCAGAACTCCTAGCCAAAAACATTCAGTACTTC. Protein product: CASSLDRAELLAKNIQYF.

The chain links TRBV5-1 to TRBJ1-1; TRBD1 is a possible D gene (5 bases). Looked up from germline, CDR1 is SGHRS and CDR2 is YFSETQ. Trimming pared 4 bases from V and 2 bases from J, leaving 15 bases between. The CDR3 runs 15 residues. This CDR3 reads CASSPHRDRNTEAFF. The DNA of the CDR3 is TGCGCCAGCAGCCCACATCGAGACAGAAACACTGAAGCTTTCTTT.

This clone has a single count. The chain employs TRBV4-1 and TRBJ2-5, with a possible D match to TRBD2 (5 bases). V lost 0 bases and J 7 bases, leaving 9 bases between the germline ends. CDR3 size: 13 residues. The germline V gene has CDR1 MGHRA and CDR2 YSYEKL. In nucleotides, the CDR3 is TGCGCCAGCAGCCAAGATCACCGGGGGACCCAGTACTTC. Translation: CASSQDHRGTQYF.